The TCR beta chain under discussion was sequenced for a study of blood T cell repertoires in COVID-19 (TCRdb year 2020). Turning to the overall study: Collaborator samples came from the United States, Italy and Spain and covered acute and convalescent phases of COVID-19. The samples were drawn from two sources: the first 160 participants of the ongoing ImmuneRACE study, and fewer than 1,500 subjects contributed by 6 global collaborators. The material from the prospective study consisted of cDNA or gDNA derived from T cells, B-cell-depleted T cells, or PBMCs. Where available, HLA class I and class II types were obtained from metadata supplied by the sample provider rather than from assay-based typing. Deeply sampled blood TCRbeta repertoires from subjects exposed to, actively infected with, or recovered from COVID-19 were included in the dataset. Sample metadata almost always included a de-identified subject ID, COVID-19 status, age in years and sex. The repertoires were released in a freely available public database meant as a resource for research on the immune response to SARS-CoV-2. Overall study results and their limits: Clinical and demographic metadata were provided uncurated, with the amount varying by source and participant.

Each collaborating institution followed its own protocols to collect whole blood in K2EDTA tubes. For TCRbeta analysis, collaborators shipped samples in one of three forms: frozen whole blood, isolated PBMCs, or DNA extracted from either of those sample types. On this clone itself: The clone's antigen remains unknown. The record has no base qualities; no much larger clone is one base away.

TCRbeta CDR3 regions were amplified from genomic DNA using the immunoSEQ Assay, a bias-controlled multiplex PCR. The authors processed their data as follows. The number of nucleated cells in each sample was estimated by amplification of reference gene primers within the assay. To quantify the absolute abundance of each unique TCRbeta CDR3 rearrangement, sequence reads were collapsed and filtered. For each sample, productive Simpson clonality was calculated by taking the square root of Simpson's diversity index across productive rearrangements. Here the immuneACCESS table is served through TCRdb, limited to in-frame sequences with V and J called. Missing clones are a known gap in these copies; in checked studies unresolved V genes cover under half, and the rest lacks a known reason. V and J calls and clone size are as listed in that table; D and trimming were resolved from the DNA. In all, the sample holds about 150,000 clones, and around 87% of those were seen once. Roughly 6.6% of the sample lies in the top ten.

The sample consisted of peripheral blood. This clonotype originated in an elderly man with acute or convalescent COVID-19.

CDR3 protein: CAWERTGVRETQYF. The bases are TGTGCCTGGGAGCGGACAGGGGTACGAGAGACCCAGTACTTC. The rearranged segments are TRBV30 and TRBJ2-5; TRBD1 matches 9 bases in the middle. The CDR3 spans 14 residues, from the cysteine through the phenylalanine. Only the CDR3 DNA is retained, 42 bases long and in frame from the first base. Trimming leaves V shorter by 5 bases and J shorter by 4 bases, with the junction holding 8 bases beyond the gene matches. In the germline V gene (reference sequence), CDR1 corresponds to GTSNPN and CDR2 to SVGIG.